One TCR beta chain is described in this entry. This entry is derived from a study of blood T cell repertoires in COVID-19. Study as a whole: Both acute and convalescent COVID-19 samples were obtained from the United States, Italy and Spain. T cells, B-cell-depleted T cells, or PBMCs supplied cDNA or gDNA.

How the authors handled the data: Quantification of nucleated cells was approximated via reference gene primer amplification. Generated by immunoSEQ multiplex PCR, the TCRdb table keeps only in-frame clones and is missing some. The V and J calls and clone size come from that table; D and trimming were worked out from the DNA. The repertoire consists of tens of thousands of clones, with 84% occurring once and the leading ten covering about an eighth. Sequenced sample: peripheral blood. The source is a human donor in a cohort sampled during active COVID-19.

Here the CDR3 reads CASSEPFGRNTEAFF. For the CDR3, the DNA is TGTGCCAGCAGTGAACCTTTTGGCAGGAACACTGAAGCTTTCTTT. V and J are TRBV2 and TRBJ1-1; D gene uncertain. The CDR3 spans 15 residues. V was pared by 2 bases and J by 1 base, with 11 bases between. Germline CDR1 is SNHLY and CDR2 is FYNNEI.